The TCR beta chain described here comes from a study of blood T cell repertoires in COVID-19. The authors' processing: Nucleated cell counts were estimated from reference gene primer amplification. The protocol was immunoSEQ multiplex PCR, while the TCRdb copy is restricted to in-frame clones and leaves out a portion. The V and J calls and clone size come from that table; D and trimming were worked out from the DNA. The profile shows 360,000 or so clones, roughly 86% of them singletons. Individuals in the exposed group had encountered a COVID-19 case within 2 weeks preceding study entry. Deletions cut 0 bases from V and 4 bases from J, with 9 bases between. Germline V CDR1 and CDR2: SGHDN, FVKESK. The CDR3 loop spans 14 amino acids.

The chain has TRBV14 and TRBJ1-2; the D is unclear. The sequencing sample was made of PBMCs or T cells enriched from blood (not recorded which). The TCR sequence derives from a woman aged 25 to 39 who had been exposed to COVID-19. The CDR3 nucleotides read TGTGCCAGCAGCCAAGAGGGCAGCTCCTATGGCTACACCTTC. It translates to CASSQEGSSYGYTF.